The 29 T cell receptor beta chains below were found in one sample sequenced in a study of human T cells and chemical hapten exposure. The time point: patch test 1, 2 weeks after DPC sensitization. Treatment meaning: therapeutic diphenylcyclopropenone sensitization with weekly scalp DPC. MiXCR was run by TCRdb on the RACE reads, yielding one entry per CDR3 protein. The repertoire holds 120,000 or so distinct CDR3 sequences, with roughly 15% as singletons. The sample in question was whole blood, obtained in connection with sensitization to the hapten diphenylcyclopropenone (DPC). The source is a man between 18 and 29 years old with alopecia areata. Some clones in this sample may be carry-over from other donors' samples.

The chain has TRBV18 and TRBJ1-1; D is possibly TRBD1 (6 bases). The CDR3 has 13 residues. The ends were cut back, 5 bases at V and 7 bases at J, with 14 bases in the middle. From germline, CDR1 is KGHSH and CDR2 LQKENI. CDR3 in DNA: TGTGCCAGCTCAGAGGTCAGACAGGATGAAGCTTTCTTT. As protein: CASSEVRQDEAFF.

This chain links TRBV7-9 with TRBJ1-5; D is perhaps TRBD1 (6 bases). V shed 0 bases and J shed 2 bases, with 14 bases lying between them. Germline V gene data show CDR1 as SEHNR and CDR2 as FQNEAQ (reference sequence). CDR3 length: 17 amino acids. The CDR3 nucleotides read TGTGCCAGCAGCTTAGCAGTGGGGGCGATGGGCAATCAGCCCCAGCATTTT. This encodes CASSLAVGAMGNQPQHF. Full variable domain (remainder filled in from reference TRBV7-9 and TRBJ1-5): DTGVSQNPRHKITKRGQNVTFRCDPISEHNRLYWYRQTLGQGPEFLTYFQNEAQLEKSRLLSDRFSAERPKGSFSTLEIQRTEQGDSAMYLCASSLAVGAMGNQPQHFGDGTRLSIL.

In this sample, this clonotype turned up a few times. The chain joins TRBV7-9 to TRBJ1-2; a weak D match, TRBD1 (6 bases). Trimming took 1 base from V and 6 from J, leaving 9 bases between them. CDR1 and CDR2 from the germline V gene are SEHNR and FQNEAQ (reference sequence). This CDR3 has 13 amino acids. In nucleotides, the CDR3 is TGTGCCAGCAGCTTAGGGACAGAGAATGGCTACACCTTC. Protein product: CASSLGTENGYTF.

The V and J genes are TRBV6-5 and TRBJ1-1, with D uncertain. Deletions cut 5 bases from V and 1 base from J, with 11 bases between. Germline CDR1 is MNHEY and CDR2 is SVGAGI. CDR3 length: 14 residues. In DNA form, the CDR3 reads TGTGCCAGCAGTATGGGTGGCGGGAACACTGAAGCTTTCTTT. Translated, it gives CASSMGGGNTEAFF.

Only a few counts were recorded for this clonotype. CDR3 region: CASSQLRDRGPHEQYF. For the CDR3, the DNA is TGCGCCAGCAGCCAGTTGAGGGACAGGGGGCCTCACGAGCAGTACTTC. The chain is built from TRBV4-1 and TRBJ2-7; TRBD1 agrees at 12 bases. Germline CDR1 and CDR2: MGHRA and YSYEKL. The CDR3 loop spans 16 amino acids. V shed 3 bases, J shed 5 bases, and the junction held 8 bases outside the gene matches.

V usage is TRBV25-1 and J usage is TRBJ2-5, with D unresolved. Germline V gene sequence: CDR1 MGHDK, CDR2 SYGVNS. CDR3 length: 12 amino acids. The germline V and J ends were trimmed by 7 bases and 5 bases, with 11 bases remaining between them. The CDR3 DNA reads as TGTGCCAGCATGAAAAGTGCGGAGACCCAGTACTTC. As protein: CASMKSAETQYF.

The chain is built from TRBV6-5 and TRBJ1-2; D is perhaps TRBD1 (6 bases). The CDR3 is made up of 12 amino acids. Trimming pared 6 bases from V and 2 bases from J, leaving 7 bases between. Germline values: CDR1 MNHEY, CDR2 SVGAGI. Here the CDR3 reads CASSTGNYGYTF. CDR3 coding DNA: TGTGCCAGCAGCACAGGGAACTATGGCTACACCTTC.

This rearrangement joins TRBV2 to TRBJ2-4, with D unclear. Per germline, CDR1 SNHLY and CDR2 FYNNEI. This CDR3 region has 15 residues. V was pared by 6 bases and J by 5 bases, with 17 bases between. The CDR3 DNA reads as TGTGCCAGCAGCCCCGAAGCCTTCATCGAAAACATTCAGTACTTC. This translates into CASSPEAFIENIQYF. Combining the CDR3 with reference TRBV2 and TRBJ2-4 gives the whole variable domain EPEVTQTPSHQVTQMGQEVILRCVPISNHLYFYWYRQILGQKVEFLVSFYNNEISEKSEIFDDQFSVERPDGSNFTLKIRSTKLEDSAMYFCASSPEAFIENIQYFGAGTRLSVL.

The sample holds a few counts of this clonotype. The rearrangement joins TRBV9 to TRBJ1-2; D not resolved. CDR1 is SGDLS, CDR2 YYNGEE, per germline. Trimming shortened V by 3 bases and J by 0 bases, and 12 bases separated the two germline ends. The CDR3 sequence is 15 residues long. Here the CDR3 DNA reads TGTGCCAGCAGCGCCCGGATCTCAGCTAACTATGGCTACACCTTC. It translates to CASSARISANYGYTF.

The table lists this clonotype with many counts. This sequence joins TRBV6-4 and TRBJ2-2; D gene unclear. Germline V gene sequence: CDR1 MRHNA, CDR2 SNTAGT. The CDR3 is 13 amino acids. V lost 0 bases and J 5 bases, leaving 4 bases between the germline ends. This CDR3 reads CASSDSQTGELFF. The CDR3 coding sequence is TGTGCCAGCAGTGACTCGCAGACCGGGGAGCTGTTTTTT.

The chain employs TRBV10-2 and TRBJ1-1; D perhaps matches TRBD1 (6 bases). Between the trimmed V and J ends, which lost 10 bases and 0 bases, there was a span of 12 bases. The CDR3 is 13 amino acids. CDR1 WSHSY and CDR2 SAAADI come from the germline V gene. This chain's CDR3 is CAIQQGLNTEAFF. For the CDR3, the DNA is TGCGCCATACAACAGGGCTTGAACACTGAAGCTTTCTTT.

This clonotype was seen a few times. The chain has TRBV2 and TRBJ1-6; possibly TRBD1 for D (5 bases). CDR1 is SNHLY, CDR2 FYNNEI, per germline. There are 16 residues in the CDR3. V dropped 6 bases and J dropped 3 bases, with 15 bases sitting between them. The CDR3 bases are TGTGCCAGCAGAGTACCGGGGGACGGCTATAATTCACCCCTCCACTTT. Encoded protein: CASRVPGDGYNSPLHF.

The chain is built from TRBV7-2 and TRBJ2-6; no clear D gene. The germline CDR1 and CDR2 sequences are SGHTA and FQGNSA. The CDR3 runs 15 residues. Trimming shortened V by 4 bases and J by 1 base, and 8 bases separated the two germline ends. Written as DNA, the CDR3 is TGTGCCAGCAGCTGGTCGAATTCTGGGGCCAACGTCCTGACTTTC. Translation gives CASSWSNSGANVLTF.

Many counts were recorded for this clonotype. The chain has TRBV20-1 and TRBJ1-5, with a possible D match to TRBD1 (5 bases). V shed 6 bases and J shed 5 bases, with 17 bases lying between them. There are 14 residues in the CDR3. CDR1 and CDR2 from the germline V gene are DFQATT and SNEGSKA (reference sequence). DNA of the CDR3: TGCAGTGCCCTGGAGGAGAAGGGGCATCAGCCCCAGCATTTT. Protein sequence: CSALEEKGHQPQHF.

This chain uses TRBV27 with TRBJ1-4; possible D gene TRBD1, 5 bases. The germline V gene encodes CDR1 MNHEY and CDR2 SMNVEV (reference sequence). CDR3 length: 13 residues. V shed 5 bases and J shed 8 bases, with 12 bases lying between them. In DNA form, the CDR3 reads TGTGCCAGCAGTCTGTCAACAGGAGAAAAACTGTTTTTT. It encodes CASSLSTGEKLFF.

V usage is TRBV3-1 and J usage is TRBJ2-3; tentative D call: TRBD2 (5 bases). Trimming took 4 bases from V and 4 from J, leaving 15 bases between them. Per germline, CDR1 LGHDT and CDR2 YNNKEL (reference sequence). The CDR3 sequence is 15 residues long. The CDR3 region is CASSPVVAHADTQYF. The CDR3 DNA reads TGTGCCAGCAGCCCCGTAGTAGCGCACGCAGATACGCAGTATTTT.

The chain recombines TRBV27 with TRBJ1-6; no definite D call. The V gene lost 0 bases and the J gene lost 0 bases, with 12 bases spanning the gap. CDR3 size: 18 residues. Germline V lookup: CDR1 MNHEY, CDR2 SMNVEV (reference sequence). The CDR3 here is CASSLSRRQSSYNSPLHF. In nucleotides, the CDR3 is TGTGCCAGCAGTTTATCCCGACGCCAAAGCTCCTATAATTCACCCCTCCACTTT.

The chain recombines TRBV6-2 or TRBV6-3 with TRBJ1-2; no clear D. Germline V gives CDR1 MNHEY, CDR2 SVGEGT. Trimming pared 2 bases from V and 7 bases from J, leaving 17 bases between. This CDR3 contains 15 residues. The CDR3 coding sequence is TGTGCCAGCAGTTACCGTCGAGACGGAGTCAGTGGCTACACCTTC. It translates to CASSYRRDGVSGYTF.

This chain joins TRBV9 and TRBJ1-1; 10 bases are a match to TRBD1. J lost 6 bases, V lost 0 bases, and 8 bases had no gene match. The CDR3 covers 16 residues. Germline CDR1 is SGDLS and CDR2 is YYNGEE. CDR3 sequence reads: CASSVVPFGTGAEAFF. The CDR3 nucleotides are TGTGCCAGCAGCGTAGTGCCTTTTGGGACAGGGGCTGAAGCTTTCTTT.

The sample holds a few counts of this clonotype. This chain links TRBV24-1 with TRBJ2-7; 11 bases are a match to TRBD1. This CDR3 is built from 15 residues. V trimming: 2 bases; J trimming: 3 bases; junction bases outside the gene matches: 2. Per the germline V gene, CDR1 is KGHDR and CDR2 is SFDVKD. Here the CDR3 reads CATSDYGTGGYEQYF. The CDR3 bases are TGTGCCACCAGTGATTACGGGACAGGGGGCTACGAGCAGTACTTC.

This rearrangement joins TRBV6-2 or TRBV6-3 to TRBJ1-1; 12 bases line up with TRBD1. CDR1 is MNHEY and CDR2 is SVGEGT in the germline V gene. CDR3 length: 15 residues. Trimming took 2 bases from V and 5 from J; bases not matched to a gene: 3. This chain's CDR3 is CASSYGDRGRTEAFF. The CDR3 DNA follows: TGTGCCAGCAGTTACGGGGACAGGGGGCGGACTGAAGCTTTCTTT.

This clonotype came up a few times. The rearrangement joins TRBV20-1 to TRBJ2-2; D not certain. The CDR3 runs to 12 residues. Trimming left V 3 bases short and J 4 bases short, with 6 bases between. Germline CDR1 reads DFQATT; CDR2 reads SNEGSKA (reference sequence). The CDR3 coding sequence is TGCAGTGCTAGTACAACCACCGGGGAGCTGTTTTTT. Encoded protein: CSASTTTGELFF.

The chain combines TRBV7-6 with TRBJ1-3; D is uncertain. This CDR3 is 16 amino acids long. Per the germline V gene, CDR1 is SGHVS and CDR2 is FNYEAQ. Deletions cut 4 bases from V and 2 bases from J, with 15 bases between. DNA of the CDR3: TGTGCCAGCAGCTCCCCCCCCCGCCAGGCTGGAAACACCATATATTTT. Protein: CASSSPPRQAGNTIYF.

This clonotype occurred a few times. The rearrangement uses TRBV29-1 and TRBJ2-2, with D tentatively TRBD1 (6 bases). CDR1 is SQVTM and CDR2 is ANQGSEA in the germline V gene. The CDR3 runs to 13 residues. The V end was cut by 2 bases, the J end by 5 bases, with 9 bases between. CDR3 protein: CSVETGSTGELFF. CDR3 DNA sequence: TGCAGCGTTGAAACAGGGTCTACCGGGGAGCTGTTTTTT.

This chain links TRBV25-1 with TRBJ1-4; TRBD1 might be the D (5 bases). Germline CDR1 is MGHDK and CDR2 is SYGVNS. This CDR3 is built from 14 residues. With 3 bases removed from V and 2 bases from J, the gap between germline ends came to 7 bases. The DNA of the CDR3 is TGTGCCAGCAGTGAGGACATGACTAATGAAAAACTGTTTTTT. Translation gives CASSEDMTNEKLFF. The full variable domain, in which reference TRBV25-1 and TRBJ1-4 provide the parts outside the CDR3, is EADIYQTPRYLVIGTGKKITLECSQTMGHDKMYWYQQDPGMELHLIHYSYGVNSTEKGDLSSESTVSRIRTEHFPLTLESARPSHTSQYLCASSEDMTNEKLFFGSGTQLSVL.

As concerns this clonotype: One junction end does not reproduce the germline sequence, and a read error may be involved. The chain joins TRBV11-2 to TRBJ2-7; a possible D gene is TRBD1 (5 bases). This CDR3 is built from 17 residues. CDR1 is SGHAT and CDR2 is FQNNGV in the germline V gene. CDR3 in DNA: TGTGCCACCAGCTTAGATTTAGGGGCCGCCTTCTCCTACGAGCAGTACTTC. Translation: CATSLDLGAAFSYEQYF.

This clonotype appeared a few times. The chain couples TRBV6-1 to TRBJ2-7; D is ambiguous. The CDR3 loop spans 11 amino acids. Germline lookup yields CDR1 MNHNS and CDR2 SASEGT. V was shortened by 6 bases and J by 6 bases, with 9 bases between the two germline ends. The CDR3 nucleotides are TGTGCCAGCAGGATTGTCGGCGAGCAGTACTTC. It yields the protein CASRIVGEQYF.

This clonotype was found a few times. The gene calls are TRBV6-1 and TRBJ2-7; D unclear. The V gene's germline CDR1 is MNHNS and CDR2 SASEGT. The CDR3 runs 13 residues. Trimming pared 2 bases from V and 0 bases from J, leaving 5 bases between. CDR3 DNA: TGTGCCAGCAGTGAATTCAGCTCCTACGAGCAGTACGTC. It translates to CASSEFSSYEQYV.

This clonotype was counted many times. The V gene is TRBV6-6, the J gene TRBJ2-7, with 7 bases aligning to TRBD1. J gave up 7 bases and V 5 bases, and 8 bases lay outside the gene matches. The CDR3 has 13 residues. Germline values: CDR1 MNHNY, CDR2 SVGAGI (reference sequence). Here the CDR3 DNA reads TGTGCCAGCAGTATAGACAGGGTTTATGAGCAGTACTTC. Translating it yields CASSIDRVYEQYF.